The 7 T cell receptor beta chains listed next were all sequenced from one sample in a study of blood T cell repertoires in COVID-19. TCRdb's table, derived via immunoSEQ multiplex PCR, lists solely in-frame clones and lacks some. The profile shows tens of thousands of clones, more than 65% of them singletons. Sequencing used peripheral blood. The receptors stem from a human donor in a cohort sampled during active COVID-19.

The rearrangement links TRBV5-1 to TRBJ2-2; possibly TRBD2 for D (6 bases). Germline lookup yields CDR1 SGHRS and CDR2 YFSETQ. This CDR3 has 15 residues. V lost 0 bases to trimming and J lost 5 bases, with 11 bases between them. In DNA, the CDR3 is TGCGCCAGCAGCTTGGCGGGAGTGAGTACCGGGGAGCTGTTTTTT. This codes for CASSLAGVSTGELFF.

V is TRBV27 and J is TRBJ1-5; TRBD1 aligns across 9 bases. J was trimmed by 3 bases and V by 6 bases; bases with no gene match: 6. The CDR3 spans 15 residues. CDR1 and CDR2 (germline): MNHEY, SMNVEV (reference sequence). CDR3 DNA sequence: TGTGCCAGCAGGGGACAGGGTTCCGTCAATCAGCCCCAGCATTTT. Protein product: CASRGQGSVNQPQHF.

The chain links TRBV21-1 to TRBJ1-1. TRBV21-1 is a recognized pseudogene. CDR3 length equals 13 residues. CDR3 in DNA: TGTGCCGGGGGGGGGCCTCCGAACACTGAAGCTTTCTTT. Its translation is CAGGGPPNTEAFF.

This chain joins TRBV10-3 and TRBJ1-4; 7 bases fit TRBD1. Germline V gives CDR1 ENHRY, CDR2 SYGVKD. This CDR3 spans 13 amino acids. The ends lost 8 bases at V and 4 bases at J; junction bases unmatched: 4. The chain's CDR3 is CAISGTDNEKLFF. The CDR3 DNA is TGTGCCATCTCCGGGACAGATAATGAAAAACTGTTTTTT.

The chain has TRBV28 and TRBJ1-6; D remains unclear. The germline CDR1 and CDR2 sequences are MDHEN and SYDVKM. The CDR3 length is 15 residues. Deletions cut 3 bases from V and 8 bases from J, with 14 bases between. CDR3 in DNA: TGTGCCAGCAGTTTCCGAGGACTAGGCTATTCACCCCTCCACTTT. Translating it yields CASSFRGLGYSPLHF.

The chain joins TRBV5-4 to TRBJ2-7, with 8 nucleotides matching TRBD1. The CDR3 spans 14 residues. Trimming took 5 bases from V and 7 from J; bases not matched to a gene: 11. Looked up from germline, CDR1 is SGHNT and CDR2 is YYREEE (reference sequence). DNA of the CDR3: TGTGCCAGCAGTCTTTCAGGGGGCCGTCGGGAGCAGTACTTC. It specifies CASSLSGGRREQYF.

CDR3 nucleotide sequence: TGCGCCAGCAGGCCACAGGGGGCGGGAACCTTCACAGATACGCAGTATTTT. It codes for CASRPQGAGTFTDTQYF. The J gene is TRBJ2-3, the V gene TRBV5-1; 9 bases align to TRBD1. V gave up 5 bases and J gave up 2 bases; unmatched junction bases: 12. From germline, CDR1 is SGHRS and CDR2 YFSETQ. The CDR3 extends over 17 amino acids.